This T cell receptor (beta chain) was captured in a study of control samples from healthy donors and cancer patients. The repertoire was sequenced with immunoSEQ multiplex PCR; TCRdb's copy has only in-frame clones and lacks some. The profile shows around 110,000 clones, 80% to 90% of them singletons. In its sample, this clone was seen once. The V gene's germline CDR1 is SGHTA and CDR2 FQGNSA. V lost 5 bases and J 4 bases, leaving 11 bases between the germline ends. The CDR3 contains 13 residues. The sequenced sample consisted of PBMCs. This rearrangement joins TRBV7-2 to TRBJ1-2; no clear D. The TCR comes from a woman aged 50 to 60 with colorectal cancer. This CDR3 is CASSPTRLYGYTF. Here the CDR3 DNA reads TGTGCCAGCAGCCCCACCCGCCTCTATGGCTACACCTTC.